This TCR beta chain was observed in a study of response to subunit inactivated influenza vaccine. With respect to this clonotype: Its antigen is still unknown.

Trimming took off 3 bases at V and 5 bases at J, with 17 bases between the two ends. The germline gives CDR1 SGDLS, CDR2 YYNGEE. The CDR3 covers 15 residues. MiXCR, applied by TCRdb to the RT-PCR reads, yields one record per CDR3 protein. The table includes hundreds of thousands of distinct CDR3 sequences, roughly 22% detected once. Study conclusions and caveats: Each seasonal flu vaccination may recruit only limited new T cells, authors suggested.

Specimen: PBMCs from blood, collected less than 22 months after vaccination. The clonotype comes from a man in his fifties or sixties who received an inactivated influenza vaccine. The rearrangement joins TRBV9 to TRBJ1-1, with a possible D match to TRBD1 (6 bases). The DNA for the CDR3 is TGTGCCAGCAGCGCGAACAGGGTTGATAGGACTGAAGCTTTCTTT. This sequence encodes CASSANRVDRTEAFF.